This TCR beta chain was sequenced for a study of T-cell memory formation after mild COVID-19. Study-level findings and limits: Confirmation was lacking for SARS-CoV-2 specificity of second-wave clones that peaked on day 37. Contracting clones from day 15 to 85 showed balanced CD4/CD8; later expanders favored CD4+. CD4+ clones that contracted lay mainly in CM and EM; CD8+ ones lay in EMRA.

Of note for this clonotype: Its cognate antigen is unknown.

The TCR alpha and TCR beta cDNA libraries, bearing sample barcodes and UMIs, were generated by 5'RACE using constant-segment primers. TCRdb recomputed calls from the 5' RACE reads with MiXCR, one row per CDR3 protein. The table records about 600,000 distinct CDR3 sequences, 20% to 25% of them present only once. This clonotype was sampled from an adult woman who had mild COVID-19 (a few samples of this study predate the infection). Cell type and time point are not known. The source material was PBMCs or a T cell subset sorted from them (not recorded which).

The CDR3 protein is CATSDTGDEQYF. CDR3 nucleotides: TGTGCCACCAGTGATACAGGGGACGAGCAGTACTTC. This chain joins TRBV24-1 and TRBJ2-7; 7 positions agree with TRBD1. The ends lost 3 bases at V and 5 bases at J; junction bases unmatched: 0. This CDR3 has 12 amino acids. Looked up from germline, CDR1 is KGHDR and CDR2 is SFDVKD.